Presented here are 31 T cell receptor beta chains from one specimen sequenced in a study of glioma-infiltrating T cells after dendritic cell vaccination. Regarding time point: after dendritic cell vaccination, including at tumor progression/relapse. Only in-frame clones appear in the TCRdb table, and some are missing; sequencing was by immunoSEQ multiplex PCR. The sample includes tens of thousands of clones, around four fifths of them seen just once. The specimen comprised blood, sampled after dendritic cell vaccination. These TCRs come from a human donor with glioblastoma.

This chain uses TRBV7-9 with TRBJ1-2; D call uncertain. In germline, CDR1 is SEHNR, CDR2 FQNEAQ (reference sequence). The ends were cut back, 0 bases at V and 4 bases at J, with 12 bases in the middle. The CDR3 spans 15 residues. The CDR3 coding sequence is TGTGCCAGCAGCTTAGCGCGGGAGGGCGGCTATGGCTACACCTTC. Protein sequence: CASSLAREGGYGYTF.

This chain links TRBV13 with TRBJ2-1; 11 positions agree with TRBD1. The CDR3 contains 14 residues. J was trimmed by 8 bases and V by 5 bases; bases with no gene match: 5. Per the germline V gene, CDR1 is PRHDT and CDR2 is FYEKMQ (reference sequence). CDR3 sequence: CASSPGTGGDEQFF. The CDR3 DNA sequence: TGTGCCAGCAGCCCCGGGACAGGGGGGGATGAGCAGTTCTTC.

V is TRBV5-4 and J is TRBJ2-3; TRBD2 agrees at 13 bases. CDR3 length equals 15 residues. Germline trimming cut 3 bases from V and 13 bases from J; bases unmatched to any gene: 11. Germline V CDR1 and CDR2: SGHNT, YYREEE (reference sequence). CDR3 loop: CASSSRTSGGRGEYF. CDR3 bases: TGTGCCAGCAGCTCACGGACTAGCGGGGGCCGGGGGGAGTATTTT.

The CDR3 coding sequence is TGTGCCAGCAGCTTAGCGGGGGGGCCCAATGAGCAGTTCTTC. This encodes CASSLAGGPNEQFF. The rearrangement joins TRBV7-3 to TRBJ2-1; 9 bases map to TRBD2. V was pared by 2 bases and J by 6 bases, with 2 bases of the junction left unmatched. Germline V gene data show CDR1 as SGHTA and CDR2 as FQGTGA. The CDR3 spans 14 residues. The full variable domain, with the rest looked up from reference TRBV7-3 and TRBJ2-1, is GAGVSQTPSNKVTEKGKYVELRCDPISGHTALYWYRQSLGQGPEFLIYFQGTGAADDSGLPNDRFFAVRPEGSVSTLKIQRTERGDSAVYLCASSLAGGPNEQFFGPGTRLTVL.

The V call is TRBV5-4, the J call TRBJ2-1; 9 bases are shared with TRBD2. The CDR3 contains 14 residues. V was clipped by 4 bases and J by 5 bases; unmatched bases: 4. Germline loops: CDR1 SGHNT, CDR2 YYREEE (reference sequence). DNA of the CDR3: TGTGCCAGCAGCGGAGCGGGGGGACACAATGAGCAGTTCTTC. It codes for CASSGAGGHNEQFF.

This chain uses TRBV27 with TRBJ1-2, with 8 bases aligning to TRBD1. Germline CDR1 MNHEY, CDR2 SMNVEV (reference sequence). After removal of 4 bases from V and 7 bases from J, the junction contained 5 bases not matched to a gene. CDR3 length: 13 amino acids. The CDR3 DNA sequence: TGTGCCAGCAGTTCACCGACAGGGGTTGGCTACACCTTC. This gives the protein CASSSPTGVGYTF.

The DNA of the CDR3 is TGTGCCAGCAGTTCCACAGGGGGCGCGACTGAAGCTTTCTTT. Translation gives CASSSTGGATEAFF. The V and J genes are TRBV6-5 and TRBJ1-1, with 9 bases that match TRBD1. Trimming cost V 4 bases and J 5 bases; bases outside gene matches: 5. The germline V gene encodes CDR1 MNHEY and CDR2 SVGAGI. The CDR3 covers 14 residues.

This chain links TRBV7-2 with TRBJ1-2; 11 bases are shared with TRBD1. In germline, CDR1 is SGHTA, CDR2 FQGNSA. This CDR3 spans 15 amino acids. J lost 5 bases, V lost 5 bases, and 7 bases had no gene match. The CDR3 protein is CASSAGQGAHYGYTF. The CDR3 region has the DNA TGTGCCAGCAGCGCTGGACAGGGGGCGCATTATGGCTACACCTTC.

The CDR3 DNA is TGTGCCAGCAGCTTCCAGGGGAGCGGGGAAGAGACCCAGTACTTC. Amino acid sequence: CASSFQGSGEETQYF. The chain has TRBV7-2 and TRBJ2-5; TRBD2 might be the D (7 bases). This CDR3 comprises 15 residues. From germline, CDR1 is SGHTA and CDR2 FQGNSA. Deletions cut 3 bases from V and 3 bases from J, with 14 bases between.

This clone was observed a handful of times. V is TRBV7-2 and J is TRBJ2-7; D is undetermined. The CDR3 runs to 14 residues. The V end was cut by 5 bases, the J end by 2 bases, with 13 bases between. CDR1 is SGHTA, CDR2 FQGNSA, per germline. The CDR3 loop reads CASSQETGTYEQYF. The CDR3 region has the DNA TGTGCCAGCAGCCAAGAGACGGGTACCTACGAGCAGTACTTC.

This rearrangement joins TRBV7-6 to TRBJ1-1; D uncertain. Between the trimmed V and J ends, which lost 10 bases and 3 bases, there was a span of 15 bases. The germline V gene encodes CDR1 SGHVS and CDR2 FNYEAQ. CDR3 length equals 13 residues. The CDR3 sequence is CATTPGPYTEAFF. The CDR3 DNA follows: TGTGCCACCACCCCAGGCCCTTACACTGAAGCTTTCTTT.

The chain recombines TRBV6-5 with TRBJ2-5; 8 positions agree with TRBD2. The germline gives CDR1 MNHEY, CDR2 SVGAGI. This CDR3 has 13 residues. Unmatched junction bases numbered 7, after V lost 6 bases and J lost 7 bases. CDR3 amino acids: CASSRGGWGTQYF. The CDR3 coding sequence is TGTGCCAGCAGCCGGGGGGGATGGGGGACCCAGTACTTC.

The V and J genes are TRBV19 and TRBJ1-3, with 9 bases lining up with TRBD1. V gave up 5 bases and J gave up 8 bases; unmatched junction bases: 7. From germline, CDR1 is LNHDA and CDR2 SQIVND (reference sequence). This CDR3 is 14 amino acids long. CDR3 region: CASSPTTGGDTIYF. In DNA, the CDR3 is TGTGCCAGTAGTCCAACGACAGGGGGGGACACCATATATTTT.

This clone was found a few times. The chain has TRBV4-1 and TRBJ2-2, with TRBD1 matching over 8 bases. The CDR3 sequence is 17 residues long. Germline values: CDR1 MGHRA, CDR2 YSYEKL. The V and J ends lost 4 bases and 5 bases, in that order; junction bases with no gene match: 12. In DNA, the CDR3 is TGCGCCAGCAGCCCCCCCCGGCAGGGGGCTAGGACCGGGGAGCTGTTTTTT. Residues: CASSPPRQGARTGELFF.

This clone has just one count. The rearrangement joins TRBV11-1 to TRBJ2-2; 8 positions agree with TRBD1. Trimming at V came to 5 bases and at J to 3 bases, leaving 11 bases not matched to a gene. Germline lookup yields CDR1 SGHAT and CDR2 FQDESV (reference sequence). This CDR3 has 17 amino acids. The CDR3 reads CASSPRQGSVDTGELFF. CDR3 DNA: TGTGCCAGCAGCCCCCGACAGGGGTCGGTGGACACCGGGGAGCTGTTTTTT.

The rearrangement links TRBV2 to TRBJ2-5; 8 bases align to TRBD1. The length of the CDR3 is 15 residues. With 2 bases clipped from V and 4 bases from J, the junction kept 6 bases outside the gene matches. The V gene's germline CDR1 is SNHLY and CDR2 FYNNEI. In nucleotides, the CDR3 is TGTGCCAGCAGTGAAACCCGGACAGGGACAGAGACCCAGTACTTC. Translated: CASSETRTGTETQYF.

V and J are TRBV9 and TRBJ1-5, with D uncertain. V lost 0 bases and J lost 7, with 8 bases in between. Per germline, CDR1 SGDLS and CDR2 YYNGEE. The length of the CDR3 is 13 residues. CDR3 loop: CASSVDSGQPQHF. The CDR3 coding sequence is TGTGCCAGCAGCGTAGATTCGGGGCAGCCCCAGCATTTT. The whole variable domain, filled in from reference TRBV9 and TRBJ1-5, reads DSGVTQTPKHLITATGQRVTLRCSPRSGDLSVYWYQQSLDQGLQFLIQYYNGEERAKGNILERFSAQQFPDLHSELNLSSLELGDSALYFCASSVDSGQPQHFGDGTRLSIL.

The chain joins TRBV9 to TRBJ2-2; tentatively, D is TRBD1 (5 bases). In germline, CDR1 is SGDLS, CDR2 YYNGEE. V was clipped by 3 bases and J by 5 bases, with 20 bases between them. The CDR3 length is 17 residues. As DNA, the CDR3 is TGTGCCAGCAGCGCGTTCCTAGGGGCCCATGGGACCGGGGAGCTGTTTTTT. Protein product: CASSAFLGAHGTGELFF.

On this clone: This CDR3 is missing its conserved last phenylalanine or tryptophan, likely due to a read error. The chain employs TRBV4-1 and TRBJ1-6, with D perhaps matching TRBD1 (5 bases). CDR3 length equals 15 residues. The germline V gene encodes CDR1 MGHRA and CDR2 YSYEKL. CDR3 nucleotide sequence: TGTGCCAGCAGCCGGAACCGGGGGGAAAATTCACCCCTCCACCTT. Amino acids: CASSRNRGENSPLHL.

The gene calls are TRBV11-2 and TRBJ2-5; D unresolved. Trimming left V 6 bases short and J 0 bases short, with 5 bases between. Germline V gene data show CDR1 as SGHAT and CDR2 as FQNNGV. The CDR3 consists of 12 residues. CDR3 residues: CASSPNQETQYF. Written as DNA, the CDR3 is TGTGCCAGCAGTCCCAACCAAGAGACCCAGTACTTC.

This rearrangement joins TRBV4-1 to TRBJ1-3, with 7 bases identical to TRBD1. CDR3 length: 17 residues. Trimming at V came to 4 bases and at J to 0 bases, leaving 9 bases not matched to a gene. Germline V gene sequence: CDR1 MGHRA, CDR2 YSYEKL. CDR3: CASSPSKGGFSGNTIYF. CDR3 nucleotides: TGCGCCAGCAGCCCAAGTAAAGGGGGCTTCTCTGGAAACACCATATATTTT.

In its sample, this clone was seen once. The chain uses TRBV5-1 and TRBJ1-1, with no clear D. Germline V gene data show CDR1 as SGHRS and CDR2 as YFSETQ. The germline V and J ends were trimmed by 0 bases and 2 bases, with 8 bases remaining between them. The CDR3 runs 14 residues. CDR3 coding DNA: TGCGCCAGCAGCTTGGGGGCCGCCAACACTGAAGCTTTCTTT. Protein: CASSLGAANTEAFF.

The chain employs TRBV18 and TRBJ1-4; TRBD1 matches at 7 bases. The CDR3 has 16 amino acids. Looked up from germline, CDR1 is KGHSH and CDR2 is LQKENI. The V segment lost 4 bases and the J segment 0 bases; nucleotides outside the gene matches: 5. In DNA form, the CDR3 reads TGTGCCAGCTCACGACAGGGCCAAGCAACTAATGAAAAACTGTTTTTT. It is translated as CASSRQGQATNEKLFF.

This chain joins TRBV25-1 and TRBJ2-2; D may be TRBD2 (7 bases). From germline, CDR1 is MGHDK and CDR2 SYGVNS. CDR3 length: 15 amino acids. V lost 5 bases and J lost 6, with 16 bases in between. The CDR3 nucleotides are TGTGCCAGCAGTCAAATTGCGGGGGCGGCCGGGGAGCTGTTTTTT. Residues: CASSQIAGAAGELFF. Complete variable domain (other parts from reference TRBV25-1 and TRBJ2-2): EADIYQTPRYLVIGTGKKITLECSQTMGHDKMYWYQQDPGMELHLIHYSYGVNSTEKGDLSSESTVSRIRTEHFPLTLESARPSHTSQYLCASSQIAGAAGELFFGEGSRLTVL.

This chain uses TRBV30 with TRBJ1-2; 7 bases match TRBD1. The CDR3 has 14 amino acids. Looked up from germline, CDR1 is GTSNPN and CDR2 is SVGIG (reference sequence). The ends lost 4 bases at V and 4 bases at J; junction bases unmatched: 9. Written as DNA, the CDR3 is TGTGCCTGGACCGGGACAGTGAATGTCTATGGCTACACCTTC. Its protein product is CAWTGTVNVYGYTF. Looking up the rest from reference TRBV30 and TRBJ1-2 gives the full variable domain: SQTIHQWPATLVQPVGSPLSLECTVEGTSNPNLYWYRQAAGRGLQLLFYSVGIGQISSEVPQNLSASRPQDRQFILSSKKLLLSDSGFYLCAWTGTVNVYGYTFGSGTRLTVV.

The chain employs TRBV29-1 and TRBJ2-7, with a weak D call TRBD2 (6 bases). V was pared by 4 bases and J by 3 bases, with 10 bases between. The CDR3 contains 12 residues. Germline-derived CDR1 and CDR2 are SQVTM and ANQGSEA. CDR3 coding DNA: TGCAGCGTTGTTAGGACTAACTACGAGCAGTACTTC. Amino acid sequence: CSVVRTNYEQYF.

The V and J genes are TRBV6-1 and TRBJ2-2; D unresolved. Germline V gene lookup returns CDR1 MNHNS and CDR2 SASEGT. V lost 7 bases and J 5 bases, leaving 11 bases between the germline ends. The CDR3 runs 13 residues. The CDR3 DNA follows: TGTGCCAGCATGCGAAGTAATACCGGGGAGCTGTTTTTT. This gives the protein CASMRSNTGELFF.

J is TRBJ2-7 and V is TRBV2; 10 positions match TRBD2. The CDR3 has 13 residues. Looked up from germline, CDR1 is SNHLY and CDR2 is FYNNEI. J was trimmed by 4 bases and V by 7 bases; bases with no gene match: 4. The CDR3 spells CASTSGGSYEQYF. CDR3 sequence (DNA): TGTGCCAGCACTAGCGGGGGTTCGTACGAGCAGTACTTC.

V usage is TRBV2 and J usage is TRBJ2-7; 7 bases are shared with TRBD1. The germline V gene encodes CDR1 SNHLY and CDR2 FYNNEI. Trimming took 4 bases from V and 0 from J; bases not matched to a gene: 9. The CDR3 contains 16 residues. CDR3 DNA sequence: TGTGCCAGCAGTGCAAACACCGGGACAGACTCCTACGAGCAGTACTTC. It yields the protein CASSANTGTDSYEQYF.

The chain is built from TRBV29-1 and TRBJ2-2; D possibly corresponds to TRBD1 (5 bases). CDR1 is SQVTM and CDR2 is ANQGSEA in the germline V gene. Trimming took 7 bases from V and 10 from J, leaving 13 bases between them. CDR3 length: 11 residues. The DNA for the CDR3 is TGCAGCGCCACTACAGGAGAGGAGCTGTTTTTT. Protein: CSATTGEELFF.

The chain employs TRBV25-1 and TRBJ1-4, with D hard to call. V was cut by 7 bases and J by 8 bases, with 17 bases left in between. Germline V lookup: CDR1 MGHDK, CDR2 SYGVNS. The length of the CDR3 is 14 residues. The CDR3: CASTAEGGGEKLFF. In nucleotides, the CDR3 is TGTGCCAGCACCGCCGAGGGTGGAGGAGAAAAACTGTTTTTT.